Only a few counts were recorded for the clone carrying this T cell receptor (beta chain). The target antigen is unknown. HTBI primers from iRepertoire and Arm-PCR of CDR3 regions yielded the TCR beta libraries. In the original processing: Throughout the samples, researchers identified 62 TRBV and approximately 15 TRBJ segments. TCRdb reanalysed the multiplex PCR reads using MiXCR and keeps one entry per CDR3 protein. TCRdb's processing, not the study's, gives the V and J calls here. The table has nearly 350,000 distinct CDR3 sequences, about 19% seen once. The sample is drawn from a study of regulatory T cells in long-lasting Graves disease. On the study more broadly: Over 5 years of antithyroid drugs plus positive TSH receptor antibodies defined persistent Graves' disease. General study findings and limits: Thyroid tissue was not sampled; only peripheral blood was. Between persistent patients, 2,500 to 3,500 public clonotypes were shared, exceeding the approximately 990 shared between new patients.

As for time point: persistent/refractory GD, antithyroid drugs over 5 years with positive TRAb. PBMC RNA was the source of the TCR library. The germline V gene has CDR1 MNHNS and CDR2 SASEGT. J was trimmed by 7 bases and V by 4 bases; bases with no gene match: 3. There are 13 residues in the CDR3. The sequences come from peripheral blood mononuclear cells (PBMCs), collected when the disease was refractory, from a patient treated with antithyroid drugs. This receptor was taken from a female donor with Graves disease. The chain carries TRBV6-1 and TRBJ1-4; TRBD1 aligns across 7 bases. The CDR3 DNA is TGTGCCAGCAGTGTAGGGGGCCGTGAAAAACTGTTTTTT. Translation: CASSVGGREKLFF.